The TCR beta chain under discussion was sequenced for a study of cytotoxic CD8 clonotypes in ibrutinib-treated CLL (dated by TCRdb to the early 2020s). Study-level background: The cohort included about 15 treatment-naive and 11 relapsed/refractory patients; 17 were IGHV unmutated. Responses were partial in approximately 24 patients and complete in 2; after median about 63 months follow-up, around 15 stayed in remission and roughly twelve progressed. Longitudinal samples were available for about 30% of the roughly 86 trial participants. On average, each sample yielded about 250,000 productive templates and roughly 95,000 productive rearrangements. Samples at response were collected after a median of 12 months of treatment, with a range of about 6 to 36 months. Cryopreserved peripheral blood mononuclear cells were obtained prior to treatment, at the time of response, and at either disease progression or sustained remission. Patients were still on ibrutinib when every remission and progressive disease sample was collected.

What the study reported, not specific to this receptor: An increase in clonality was observed at ibrutinib response, with clonality remaining stable during sustained remission and falling back toward baseline at progression. Lymph node repertoires were not examined, and the timing of sampling was not matched between patients in sustained remission and those whose disease progressed. Public clonotypes were found to be uncommon and were observed to contract or remain stable during treatment; the increase in clonality was shown to reflect expansion of private clonotypes at ibrutinib response. Baseline clonality was found to be higher than that of age-matched healthy donors and was strongly correlated with circulating CD8+ T-cell counts.

Reading the label with the study, this specimen's time point is: roughly 23 months on ibrutinib. For TCR beta library preparation, roughly 2.2 micrograms of genomic DNA were isolated from cryopreserved PBMCs. Longitudinal blood samples from CLL patients on ibrutinib monotherapy were analyzed using high-throughput TCR beta sequencing. The patients took part in an open-label, single-center phase 2 trial of ibrutinib monotherapy. The CDR3, from cysteine to phenylalanine, totals 12 residues. Only the CDR3 part of the read is kept: 36 bases, read in frame from the first base. V is reduced by 4 bases and J by 3 bases, leaving a spacing of 6 bases between them. The germline V gene gives CDR1 as SQVTM and CDR2 as ANQGSEA. Details on this clone: Its cognate antigen has yet to be identified. There are no base qualities to consult, and no much larger clone falls within one base.

On a MiSeq, deep resolution sequencing aimed for a depth between 1 in 1 million and 1 in 200,000 T cells, with each clonotype covered about 9.2x on average. TCR beta libraries were generated with the immunoSEQ hsTCRB Kit. The paper's data handling went like this. Data were analyzed with ImmunoSEQ Data Assistant and ImmunoSEQ Analyzer, with V, D and J genes assigned per IMGT definitions. Clonality, which ranges from 0 to 1, was calculated by subtracting the normalized Shannon entropy of productive rearrangement frequencies from one. Only overrepresented clonotypes making up at least 0.05% of the repertoire of each patient were included in the public clonotype analysis. Fewer than 15 repertoires from age-matched healthy donors, obtained from immuneACCESS, served as clonality controls. This immuneACCESS table, as held by TCRdb, lists in-frame sequences with V and J called but not all clones. Of the missing ones, under half trace to an unresolved V gene in checked studies; the others have no known cause. V and J calls and clone size follow that table, whereas D and trimming were derived from the DNA. Recorded for this sample are 130,000 or so clones; about 85% of them occurred a single time. The ten largest make up about 3.3% of the sample.

The TCR was taken from a human donor with chronic lymphocytic leukemia. Specimen: PBMCs, collected after 24 months of ibrutinib treatment. The rearranged segments are TRBV29-1 and TRBJ2-2, with the D gene tentatively TRBD1 or TRBD2, based on 5 matching bases in each. In nucleotide form, the sequence is TGCAGCGTTGGGGACGACACCGGGGAGCTGTTTTTT. The encoded protein is CSVGDDTGELFF.